These T cell receptor beta chains were read from a single sample in a study of T-cell memory formation after mild COVID-19. TCRdb used MiXCR to reprocess the 5' RACE reads, holding one entry per CDR3 protein. The sample holds around 300,000 distinct CDR3 sequences, roughly a fifth seen once. Sequenced input: PBMCs or a T cell subset sorted from them (not recorded which). The receptors derive from a man younger than 35 who had mild COVID-19 (a few samples of this study predate the infection). Cell type and time point are not known. Both conserved end residues are part of each CDR3. A D gene is named only where the DNA matches it firmly. Clone size appears in some rows only: once, few, many, or a class for an expanded clone.

D: NA; J: TRBJ2-1; size: NA; V: TRBV7-2; CDR3: CASSLSRADEQFF; DNA: TGTGCCAGCAGCTTAAGTAGGGCCGATGAGCAGTTCTTC
D: NA; J: TRBJ2-5; size: NA; V: TRBV5-1; CDR3: CASSLELGGKTQYF; DNA: TGCGCCAGCAGCTTGGAGTTAGGGGGAAAGACCCAGTACTTC
D: TRBD1; J: TRBJ2-1; size: NA; V: TRBV24-1; CDR3: CATSDRTTGLSSYNEQFF; DNA: TGTGCCACCAGTGACCGTACGACAGGGCTTAGCTCCTACAATGAGCAGTTCTTC
D: NA; J: TRBJ1-5; size: few; V: TRBV4-3; CDR3: CASSWTVNQPQHF; DNA: TGCGCCAGCAGCTGGACAGTTAATCAGCCCCAGCATTTT
D: TRBD1; J: TRBJ1-5; size: few; V: TRBV28; CDR3: CASRGTGFLGPQHF; DNA: TGTGCCAGCAGGGGGACAGGCTTCTTGGGGCCCCAGCATTTT
D: TRBD1; J: TRBJ2-2; size: few; V: TRBV4-1; CDR3: CASNPRDRGPGELFF; DNA: TGCGCCAGCAATCCCAGGGACAGGGGCCCCGGGGAGCTGTTTTTT
D: NA; J: TRBJ2-5; size: few; V: TRBV29-1; CDR3: CSVRPLGILQETQYF; DNA: TGCAGCGTTCGTCCTTTAGGTATCCTCCAAGAGACCCAGTACTTC
D: TRBD2; J: TRBJ2-1; size: few; V: TRBV9; CDR3: CASSGVGLAGYNEQFF; DNA: TGTGCCAGCAGCGGTGTTGGGCTAGCGGGTTACAATGAGCAGTTCTTC
D: TRBD1; J: TRBJ1-2; size: few; V: TRBV20-1; CDR3: CSAPRTGPYYGYTF; DNA: TGCAGTGCTCCAAGGACAGGCCCATACTATGGCTACACCTTC
D: NA; J: TRBJ2-5; size: few; V: TRBV28; CDR3: CASSLRTLRETQYF; DNA: TGTGCCAGCAGTTTAAGGACTCTTAGAGAGACCCAGTACTTC
D: TRBD1; J: TRBJ2-1; size: few; V: TRBV18; CDR3: CASSPLGQGAYNEQFF; DNA: TGTGCCAGCTCACCACTCGGACAGGGGGCGTACAATGAGCAGTTCTTC
D: NA; J: TRBJ2-7; size: many; V: TRBV4-3; CDR3: CASSPQRGGYEQYF; DNA: TGCGCCAGCAGCCCCCAGCGAGGAGGCTACGAGCAGTACTTC
D: TRBD2; J: TRBJ2-5; size: few; V: TRBV7-2; CDR3: CASSYDTVGTTLAGTQYF; DNA: TGTGCCAGCAGCTATGACACGGTTGGGACTACCCTTGCTGGCACCCAGTACTTC
D: NA; J: TRBJ1-1; size: few; V: TRBV10-1; CDR3: CASSESVKAETEAFF; DNA: TGCGCCAGCAGTGAGTCGGTGAAAGCTGAGACTGAAGCTTTCTTT
D: NA; J: TRBJ1-4; size: NA; V: TRBV20-1; CDR3: CSARALKAGAIEKLFF; DNA: TGCAGTGCTAGAGCTCTCAAAGCAGGGGCAATTGAAAAACTGTTTTTT
D: NA; J: TRBJ2-1; size: NA; V: TRBV21-1; CDR3: CASSKAVRIAGGNEQFF; DNA: TGTGCCAGCAGCAAAGCGGTGAGAATAGCGGGCGGTAATGAGCAGTTCTTC
D: TRBD1; J: TRBJ2-7; size: few; V: TRBV4-3; CDR3: CASSQSPRTGGWYEQYF; DNA: TGCGCCAGCAGCCAATCTCCGCGGACAGGGGGCTGGTACGAGCAGTACTTC
D: NA; J: TRBJ1-1; size: few; V: TRBV19; CDR3: CASRYSGIAEAFF; DNA: TGTGCCAGTAGGTATTCGGGGATCGCTGAAGCTTTCTTT
D: NA; J: TRBJ2-5; size: NA; V: TRBV29-1; CDR3: CSGAGQGVAETQYF; DNA: TGCAGCGGAGCCGGGCAGGGCGTCGCCGAGACCCAGTACTTC